The rows below give T cell receptor beta chains drawn from one sample of a study of HIV-infected patients and healthy controls. TCRdb independently ran MiXCR on the 5' RACE reads; one entry per CDR3 protein. The sample consists of about 64,000 distinct CDR3 sequences, less than 20% of them appearing once. Sequenced: CD4+ T cells from blood. All receptors come from a human donor in good health. CDR3s include the opening cysteine and the closing phenylalanine or tryptophan. D genes are given only for firm matches. The size field is filled for only some rows; it gives once, few, many or a size class.

clone_size,j_call,v_call,d_call,cdr3_length,cdr3_aa,cdr3_nt
many,TRBJ2-3,TRBV7-9,NA,12,CASSLDGDTQYF,TGTGCCAGCAGCTTAGACGGGGATACGCAGTATTTT
NA,TRBJ1-6,TRBV20-1,NA,14,CSAKEDTNNSPLHF,TGCAGTGCTAAAGAGGACACCAATAATTCACCCCTCCACTTT
many,TRBJ2-7,TRBV5-6,NA,14,CASSLGPEPYEQYF,TGTGCCAGCAGCTTGGGTCCGGAGCCGTACGAGCAGTACTTC
many,TRBJ2-3,TRBV5-6,TRBD1,16,CASSWTGTGVTDTQYF,TGTGCCAGCAGCTGGACCGGGACAGGGGTAACAGATACGCAGTATTTT
many,TRBJ2-1,TRBV7-9,NA,14,CASSFAGSYNEQFF,TGTGCCAGCAGCTTCGCAGGGTCCTACAATGAGCAGTTCTTC
many,TRBJ2-6,TRBV5-7,TRBD2,19,CASSLGRGCKSSGANVLTF,TGTGCCAGCAGCTTGGGGCGGGGGTGCAAGAGCTCTGGGGCCAACGTCCTGACTTTC
few,TRBJ2-1,TRBV19,TRBD2,17,CASSRGTSGGAGNEQFF,TGTGCCAGTAGTCGGGGGACTAGCGGGGGGGCCGGGAATGAGCAGTTCTTC
many,TRBJ1-5,TRBV10-3,NA,14,CAISGGLSNQPQHF,TGTGCCATCAGTGGGGGGTTGAGCAATCAGCCCCAGCATTTT
few,TRBJ1-1,TRBV12-3/TRBV12-4,NA,15,CASSLFSMRPREAFF,TGTGCCAGCAGTTTATTCTCGATGAGGCCGCGTGAAGCTTTCTTT
many,TRBJ2-1,TRBV20-1,TRBD2,14,CSATSGPSYNEQFF,TGCAGTGCCACTAGCGGGCCCTCCTACAATGAGCAGTTCTTC